This record covers a single T cell receptor beta chain. V was shortened by 0 bases and J by 5 bases, with 14 bases between the two germline ends. The CDR3 runs 15 residues. Per germline, CDR1 SGDLS and CDR2 YYNGEE. The sample comes from a study of T cell responses to AZD1222 COVID-19 vaccine. Generated by immunoSEQ multiplex PCR, the TCRdb table keeps only in-frame clones and is missing some. This table has roughly 70,000 clones, approximately 84% appearing once. The origin of this receptor is an adult in good health. The rearrangement uses TRBV9 and TRBJ1-2, with D unresolved. Sequencing used peripheral blood, obtained on day 0 of AZD1222 vaccination. CDR3 sequence reads: CASSVDLSLVYGYTF. The CDR3 DNA reads as TGTGCCAGCAGCGTAGACCTTAGCCTGGTGTATGGCTACACCTTC.